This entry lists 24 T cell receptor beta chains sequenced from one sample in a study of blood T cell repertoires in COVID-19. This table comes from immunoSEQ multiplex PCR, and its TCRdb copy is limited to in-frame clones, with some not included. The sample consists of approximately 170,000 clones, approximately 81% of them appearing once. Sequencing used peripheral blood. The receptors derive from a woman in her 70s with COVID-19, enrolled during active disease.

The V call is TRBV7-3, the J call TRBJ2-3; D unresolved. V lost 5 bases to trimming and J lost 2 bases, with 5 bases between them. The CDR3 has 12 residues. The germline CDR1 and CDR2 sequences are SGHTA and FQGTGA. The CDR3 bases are TGTGCCAGCAGCCAATTCACAGATACGCAGTATTTT. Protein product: CASSQFTDTQYF.

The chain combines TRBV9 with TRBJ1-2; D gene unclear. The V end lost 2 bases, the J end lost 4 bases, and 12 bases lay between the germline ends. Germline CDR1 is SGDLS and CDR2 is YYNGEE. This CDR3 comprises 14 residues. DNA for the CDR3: TGTGCCAGCAGCGTGACTACCGGGCTCTATGGCTACACCTTC. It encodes CASSVTTGLYGYTF.

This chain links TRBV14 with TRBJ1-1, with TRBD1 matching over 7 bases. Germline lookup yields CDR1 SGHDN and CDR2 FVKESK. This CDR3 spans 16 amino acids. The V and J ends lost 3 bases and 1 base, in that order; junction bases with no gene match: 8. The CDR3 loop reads CASSHRQGRWNTEAFF. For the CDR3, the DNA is TGTGCCAGCAGCCACAGACAGGGACGGTGGAACACTGAAGCTTTCTTT.

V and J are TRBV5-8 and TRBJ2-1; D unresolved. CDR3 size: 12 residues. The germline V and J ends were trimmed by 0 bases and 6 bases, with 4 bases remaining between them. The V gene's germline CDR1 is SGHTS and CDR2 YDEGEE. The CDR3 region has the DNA TGTGCCAGCAGCTTGGTGCGCAATGAGCAGTTCTTC. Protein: CASSLVRNEQFF.

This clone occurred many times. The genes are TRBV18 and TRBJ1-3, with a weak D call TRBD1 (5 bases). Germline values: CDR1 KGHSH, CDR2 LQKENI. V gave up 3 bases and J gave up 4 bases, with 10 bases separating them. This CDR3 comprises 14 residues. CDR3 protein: CASSPIREGNTIYF. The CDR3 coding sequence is TGTGCCAGCTCACCCATCAGGGAAGGAAACACCATATATTTT.

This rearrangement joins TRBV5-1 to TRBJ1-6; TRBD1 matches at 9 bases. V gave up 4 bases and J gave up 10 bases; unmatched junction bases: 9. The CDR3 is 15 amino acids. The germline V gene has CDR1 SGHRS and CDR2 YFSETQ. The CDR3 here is CASSAFDRGKSPLHF. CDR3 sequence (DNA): TGCGCCAGCAGCGCCTTCGACAGGGGGAAATCACCCCTCCACTTT. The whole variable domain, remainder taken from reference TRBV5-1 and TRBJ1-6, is KAGVTQTPRYLIKTRGQQVTLSCSPISGHRSVSWYQQTPGQGLQFLFEYFSETQRNKGNFPGRFSGRQFSNSRSEMNVSTLELGDSALYLCASSAFDRGKSPLHFGNGTRLTVT.

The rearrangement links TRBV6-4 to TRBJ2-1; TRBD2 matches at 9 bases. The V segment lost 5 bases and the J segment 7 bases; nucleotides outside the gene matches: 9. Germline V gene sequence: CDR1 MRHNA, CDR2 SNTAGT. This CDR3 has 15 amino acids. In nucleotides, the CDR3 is TGTGCCAGCAGTCGAGCGGGGGGCGGCATGAATGAGCAGTTCTTC. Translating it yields CASSRAGGGMNEQFF.

The CDR3 DNA reads as TGTGCCAGTAGTATGTGGGAGAGGGCTGAAGCTTTCTTT. Translating it yields CASSMWERAEAFF. This sequence joins TRBV19 and TRBJ1-1; D is unclear. CDR1 is LNHDA, CDR2 SQIVND, per germline (reference sequence). This CDR3 is built from 13 residues. Trimming cost V 3 bases and J 6 bases, with 11 bases left between them.

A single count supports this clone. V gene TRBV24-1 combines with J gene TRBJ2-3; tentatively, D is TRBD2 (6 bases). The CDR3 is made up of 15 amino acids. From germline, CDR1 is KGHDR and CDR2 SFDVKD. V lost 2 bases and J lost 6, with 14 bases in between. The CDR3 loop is CATSDWDSSSDTQYF. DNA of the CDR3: TGTGCCACCAGTGATTGGGACTCATCATCCGATACGCAGTATTTT.

The CDR3 sequence: CASSQVGGGRNQPQHF. As DNA, the CDR3 is TGCGCCAGCAGCCAAGTAGGAGGGGGCAGAAATCAGCCCCAGCATTTT. J is TRBJ1-5 and V is TRBV4-1, with 7 bases that match TRBD1. The germline gives CDR1 MGHRA, CDR2 YSYEKL. V trimming: 1 base; J trimming: 4 bases; junction bases outside the gene matches: 7. The CDR3 totals 16 residues.

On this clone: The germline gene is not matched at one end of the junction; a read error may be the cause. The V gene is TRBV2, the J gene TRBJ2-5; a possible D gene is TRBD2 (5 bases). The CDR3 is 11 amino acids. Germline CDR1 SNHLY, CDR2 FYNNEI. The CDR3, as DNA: TGTGCCAGCAGTGAAGGTGCCCGGGATCACTTC. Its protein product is CASSEGARDHF.

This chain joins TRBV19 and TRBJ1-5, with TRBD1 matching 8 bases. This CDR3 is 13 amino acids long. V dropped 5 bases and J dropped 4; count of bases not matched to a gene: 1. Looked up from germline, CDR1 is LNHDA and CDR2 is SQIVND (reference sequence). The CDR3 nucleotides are TGTGCCAGTAGTCACAGGGGGAATCAGCCCCAGCATTTT. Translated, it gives CASSHRGNQPQHF.

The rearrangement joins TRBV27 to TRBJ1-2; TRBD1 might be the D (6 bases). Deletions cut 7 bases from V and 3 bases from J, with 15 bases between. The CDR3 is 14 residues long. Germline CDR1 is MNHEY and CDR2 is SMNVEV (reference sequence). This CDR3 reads CASKEGGRYYGYTF. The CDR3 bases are TGTGCCAGCAAGGAGGGGGGGCGGTACTATGGCTACACCTTC.

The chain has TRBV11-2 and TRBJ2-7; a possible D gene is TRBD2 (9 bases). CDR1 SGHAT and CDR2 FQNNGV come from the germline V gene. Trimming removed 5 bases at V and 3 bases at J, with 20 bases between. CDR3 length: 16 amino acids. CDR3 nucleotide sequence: TGTGCCAGCAGCCCCAGCGGGGGGACAGGTCTCTACGAGCAGTACGTC. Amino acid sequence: CASSPSGGTGLYEQYV.

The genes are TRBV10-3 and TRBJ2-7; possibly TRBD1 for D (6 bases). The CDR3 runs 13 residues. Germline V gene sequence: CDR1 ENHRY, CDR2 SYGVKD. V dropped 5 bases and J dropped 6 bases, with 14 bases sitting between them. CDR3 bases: TGTGCCATCAGTCCGGCCCCACAGGGCGAGCAGTACGTC. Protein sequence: CAISPAPQGEQYV.

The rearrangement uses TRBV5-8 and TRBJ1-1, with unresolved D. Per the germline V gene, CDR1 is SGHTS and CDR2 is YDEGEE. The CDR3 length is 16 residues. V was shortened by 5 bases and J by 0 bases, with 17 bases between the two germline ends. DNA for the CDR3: TGTGCCAGCAGGTCGGGAACGGGGAGGGTGAACACTGAAGCTTTCTTT. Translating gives CASRSGTGRVNTEAFF.

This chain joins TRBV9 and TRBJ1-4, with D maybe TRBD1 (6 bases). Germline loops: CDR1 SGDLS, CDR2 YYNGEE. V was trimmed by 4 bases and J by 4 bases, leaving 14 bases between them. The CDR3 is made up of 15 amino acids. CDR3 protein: CASSTQDSLNEKLFF. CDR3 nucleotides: TGTGCCAGCAGCACCCAGGACAGCCTTAATGAAAAACTGTTTTTT.

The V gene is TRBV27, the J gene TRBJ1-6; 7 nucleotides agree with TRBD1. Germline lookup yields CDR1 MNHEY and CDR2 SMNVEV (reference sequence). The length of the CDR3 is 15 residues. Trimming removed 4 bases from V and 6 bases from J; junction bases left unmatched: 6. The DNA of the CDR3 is TGTGCCAGCAGTTCCGCGGACAGGACTAATTCACCCCTCCACTTT. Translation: CASSSADRTNSPLHF.

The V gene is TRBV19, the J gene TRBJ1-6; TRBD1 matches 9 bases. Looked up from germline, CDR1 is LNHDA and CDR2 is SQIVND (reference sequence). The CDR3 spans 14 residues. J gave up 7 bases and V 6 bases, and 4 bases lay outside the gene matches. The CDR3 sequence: CASRGQGGNSPLHF. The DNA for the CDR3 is TGTGCCAGTAGGGGACAGGGTGGGAATTCACCCCTCCACTTT.

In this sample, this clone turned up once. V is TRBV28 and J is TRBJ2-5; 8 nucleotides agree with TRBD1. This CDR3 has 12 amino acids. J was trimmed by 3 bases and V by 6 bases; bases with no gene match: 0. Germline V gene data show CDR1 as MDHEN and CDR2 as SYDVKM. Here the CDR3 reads CASRGQEETQYF. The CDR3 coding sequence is TGTGCCAGCAGGGGACAGGAAGAGACCCAGTACTTC.

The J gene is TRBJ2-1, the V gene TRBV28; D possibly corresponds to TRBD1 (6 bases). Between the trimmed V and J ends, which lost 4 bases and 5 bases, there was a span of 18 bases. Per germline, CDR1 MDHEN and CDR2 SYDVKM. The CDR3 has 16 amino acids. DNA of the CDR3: TGTGCCAGCAGTTCAATCGCCTCGGGACAAGACAATGAGCAGTTCTTC. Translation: CASSSIASGQDNEQFF.

CDR3 bases: TGTGCCAGCAGTGCCCTGTGGACTAGCGGACACACAGATACGCAGTATTTT. Protein sequence: CASSALWTSGHTDTQYF. V gene TRBV6-4 combines with J gene TRBJ2-3, with TRBD2 matching over 10 bases. The V gene's germline CDR1 is MRHNA and CDR2 SNTAGT. The trim removed 4 bases at V and 2 bases at J, leaving 9 bases unmatched. The CDR3 runs 17 residues.

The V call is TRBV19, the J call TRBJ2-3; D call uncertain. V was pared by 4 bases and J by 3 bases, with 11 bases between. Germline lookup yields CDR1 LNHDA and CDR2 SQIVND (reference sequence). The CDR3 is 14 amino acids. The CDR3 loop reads CASSSGAQTDTQYF. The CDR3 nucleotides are TGTGCCAGTAGTAGCGGAGCCCAGACAGATACGCAGTATTTT.

This CDR3 reads CASSLTAPTGGLRSSPLHF. DNA of the CDR3: TGTGCCAGCAGTTTAACCGCCCCGACAGGTGGTCTTCGTAGTTCACCCCTCCACTTT. This chain links TRBV28 with TRBJ1-6, with D perhaps TRBD1 (6 bases). This CDR3 comprises 19 residues. Looked up from germline, CDR1 is MDHEN and CDR2 is SYDVKM. V was trimmed by 2 bases and J by 9 bases, leaving 26 bases between them.